This paragraph reports one T cell receptor (beta chain). Isolation per sample recovered at least 6.5 million PBMCs. This record belongs to a study of blood T cells in healthy people across ages. A J-beta primer mix and a sample-barcoded 5' primer were used in a second PCR of roughly 6 to 11 cycles. Every molecule of cDNA carried a tag from a template-switch adaptor with 12 random nucleotides. Via MiXCR, TCRdb re-called the 5' RACE reads, giving one row per CDR3 protein. The table lists 750,000 to 950,000 distinct CDR3 sequences, 20% to 30% of them singletons. The J segment lost 9 bases and the V segment lost 5 bases, leaving 8 bases of the junction unmatched. CDR1 is MNHEY and CDR2 is SMNVEV in the germline V gene (reference sequence). The CDR3 consists of 14 residues. The sample was also reused in another study, on T cells of mothers and their children. That work contributes: Samples were provided by three healthy Caucasian mothers and their six children.

The chain uses TRBV27 and TRBJ2-1; 9 bases fit TRBD1. Sample: blood. This sequence originates from a boy aged 5-17 years in good health. CDR3 protein: CASSPRDREREQFF. In DNA form, the CDR3 reads TGTGCCAGCAGTCCCAGGGACAGGGAGCGTGAGCAGTTCTTC.